This T cell receptor (beta chain) stems from a study of siplizumab effects on memory and regulatory T cells. Study observations and caveats: In the presence of siplizumab, alloreactive sequences traceable to unstimulated CD4+ memory cells were significantly reduced. Memory T cells appeared less diverse than naive cells, which seemed to contribute substantially to alloresponse.

Assayed TCR templates numbered about 10^5 for each sample. Sequencing was performed with immunoSEQ multiplex PCR; in TCRdb, only in-frame clones are kept and a portion is missing. The sample shows around 68,000 clones, 80% to 90% of them seen only once. A note on this clone: Its specificity is unknown.

Between the trimmed V and J ends, which lost 0 bases and 1 base, there was a span of 9 bases. The CDR3 has 15 residues. Germline lookup yields CDR1 MNHEY and CDR2 SVGAGI. The chain joins TRBV6-5 to TRBJ1-1; D perhaps matches TRBD1 (6 bases). Sequencing was done on a sample of Tregs sorted from blood. The sequence came from a human donor in good health. The CDR3 here is CASSYSTGANTEAFF. The CDR3 DNA reads TGTGCCAGCAGTTACTCCACGGGGGCGAACACTGAAGCTTTCTTT.